A single sample is the source of the 14 T cell receptor beta chains below, sequenced in a study of beta chain features in type 1 diabetes (dated by TCRdb to the late 2010s). General study outcomes and caveats: A moderate but significant shortening of TCRB CDR3 length was observed in type 1 diabetes patients in all four CD4+ subsets.

Their antigens are not known. Library preparation was by the immunoSEQ multiplex PCR assay. The entire isolated RNA was reverse transcribed using the High Capacity cDNA Reverse Transcription Kit, and thus expressed TCRB transcripts were sequenced. In its TCRdb copy, this immuneACCESS table keeps in-frame sequences only and misses some clones. Where compared with another copy, unresolved V genes explain less than half of these, and the others have no known cause. Counted in this sample were 500,000 to 800,000 clones; 9.5% to 15% of them appeared once. The ten largest clonotypes hold more than 0.1% of the sample. The sequencing input was naive CD4+ T cells from blood. The cell subset or site label, read with the paper, signifies: true naive CD4+ T cells. These receptors originate from a man younger than 40 with type 1 diabetes.

This clone has just a few counts. The V call is TRBV18, the J call TRBJ2-1, with D unclear. Per germline, CDR1 KGHSH and CDR2 LQKENI. V lost 3 bases, J lost 9 bases, and 6 bases lay in between. CDR3 length: 11 amino acids. The CDR3 nucleotides read TGTGCCAGCTCACCGGTTACTGAGCAGTTCTTC. Its translation: CASSPVTEQFF.

This clone was detected a few times. The chain couples TRBV10-3 to TRBJ1-4; D is perhaps TRBD1 (5 bases). The CDR3 covers 16 residues. V lost 6 bases and J lost 0, with 14 bases in between. Looked up from germline, CDR1 is ENHRY and CDR2 is SYGVKD. CDR3 nucleotide sequence: TGTGCCATCAGCCTGTCTGCGGGGGCAACTAATGAAAAACTGTTTTTT. It is translated as CAISLSAGATNEKLFF.

This clone was counted only a few times. The rearrangement links TRBV29-1 to TRBJ1-1, with D possibly being TRBD1 (5 bases). The germline V gene encodes CDR1 SQVTM and CDR2 ANQGSEA. The V end was cut by 6 bases, the J end by 6 bases, with 20 bases between. This CDR3 has 14 amino acids. CDR3 sequence reads: CSVPGSGSGPEAFF. The CDR3 DNA reads TGCAGCGTCCCCGGTTCAGGGTCAGGGCCTGAAGCTTTCTTT.

A few counts support this clone. The chain employs TRBV30 and TRBJ2-3, with 8 bases aligning to TRBD2. Per germline, CDR1 GTSNPN and CDR2 SVGIG (reference sequence). The length of the CDR3 is 15 residues. Trimming cost V 5 bases and J 6 bases; bases outside gene matches: 13. The CDR3 DNA follows: TGTGCCTGGCTCCTCCCCGGGACTAGTCCTGATACGCAGTATTTT. As protein: CAWLLPGTSPDTQYF.

This sequence joins TRBV7-9 and TRBJ1-1; 8 bases map to TRBD1. The junction had 8 bases not matched to a gene; V was cut back by 5 bases and J by 6 bases. Germline CDR1 is SEHNR and CDR2 is FQNEAQ (reference sequence). The CDR3 contains 14 residues. This chain's CDR3 is CASSQTGVLAEAFF. The CDR3, as DNA: TGTGCCAGCAGCCAGACAGGGGTTTTGGCTGAAGCTTTCTTT.

Only a few counts were recorded for this clone. The chain joins TRBV9 to TRBJ1-1; D gene uncertain. V lost 2 bases and J 4 bases, leaving 15 bases between the germline ends. CDR1 and CDR2 (germline): SGDLS, YYNGEE. The CDR3 has 15 residues. The CDR3 DNA reads TGTGCCAGCAGCGTCTGGAGCGGGGTGGGCACTGAAGCTTTCTTT. This translates into CASSVWSGVGTEAFF.

There are a few counts of this clone. The rearrangement links TRBV9 to TRBJ2-7; TRBD1 or TRBD2 may be the D gene (6 bases each). Germline V lookup: CDR1 SGDLS, CDR2 YYNGEE. Trimming removed 0 bases at V and 4 bases at J, with 14 bases between. The CDR3 is 15 amino acids. The CDR3 reads CASSVGLQGTYEQYF. CDR3 DNA sequence: TGTGCCAGCAGCGTAGGACTCCAGGGGACTTACGAGCAGTACTTC. The complete variable domain, with remaining parts taken from reference TRBV9 and TRBJ2-7, reads DSGVTQTPKHLITATGQRVTLRCSPRSGDLSVYWYQQSLDQGLQFLIQYYNGEERAKGNILERFSAQQFPDLHSELNLSSLELGDSALYFCASSVGLQGTYEQYFGPGTRLTVT.

The chain uses TRBV10-3 and TRBJ1-5, with 7 bases matching TRBD1. Germline V gene sequence: CDR1 ENHRY, CDR2 SYGVKD. The CDR3 totals 17 residues. V dropped 2 bases and J dropped 2; count of bases not matched to a gene: 9. The DNA of the CDR3 is TGTGCCATCAGTGAGGCCTGGACAGGATCTGGCAATCAGCCCCAGCATTTT. This gives the protein CAISEAWTGSGNQPQHF.

This clone showed up just a few times. This chain connects TRBV6-5 to TRBJ1-2; D remains unclear. The CDR3 length is 12 residues. The germline V and J ends were trimmed by 6 bases and 7 bases, with 12 bases remaining between them. CDR1 is MNHEY and CDR2 is SVGAGI in the germline V gene. DNA of the CDR3: TGTGCCAGCAGCGCAACTACCGCTGGCTACACCTTC. Translated, it gives CASSATTAGYTF.

This clone was seen only a few times. J is TRBJ2-3 and V is TRBV29-1; D is undetermined. Trimming removed 6 bases at V and 5 bases at J, with 15 bases between. The CDR3 totals 13 residues. Germline V lookup: CDR1 SQVTM, CDR2 ANQGSEA. The CDR3 sequence: CSVQTTPRDTQYF. CDR3 coding DNA: TGCAGCGTCCAGACCACCCCCCGAGATACGCAGTATTTT.

This clone has just a few counts. This sequence joins TRBV29-1 and TRBJ1-5; D is unclear. Trimming cost V 4 bases and J 2 bases, with 9 bases left between them. The germline V gene encodes CDR1 SQVTM and CDR2 ANQGSEA. This CDR3 spans 13 amino acids. The CDR3 DNA reads as TGCAGCGTTGCGGGTCAACGCAATCAGCCCCAGCATTTT. This gives the protein CSVAGQRNQPQHF.

V and J are TRBV6-5 and TRBJ2-1; D gene uncertain. The CDR3 length is 15 residues. The ends were cut back, 2 bases at V and 4 bases at J, with 12 bases in the middle. Germline assignment: CDR1 MNHEY and CDR2 SVGAGI. CDR3 in amino acids: CASSYRGYPYNEQFF. The CDR3 DNA follows: TGTGCCAGCAGTTACCGAGGATATCCATACAATGAGCAGTTCTTC.

On this clone itself: The sample has other DNA sequences that encode this CDR3 too. V gene TRBV10-3 combines with J gene TRBJ2-3; D gene uncertain. The V and J ends lost 6 bases and 0 bases respectively, with 4 bases between them. This CDR3 is built from 12 residues. The germline gives CDR1 ENHRY, CDR2 SYGVKD. This CDR3 is CAISESTDTQYF. DNA of the CDR3: TGTGCCATCAGCGAGAGCACAGATACGCAGTATTTT.

There are a few counts of this clone. This chain links TRBV11-2 with TRBJ2-1; D is tentatively TRBD1 or TRBD2 (5 bases each). V was clipped by 1 base and J by 2 bases, with 9 bases between them. Germline CDR1 SGHAT, CDR2 FQNNGV. There are 15 residues in the CDR3. The CDR3 protein is CASSLGGDAYNEQFF. CDR3 DNA: TGTGCCAGCAGCTTAGGAGGGGACGCCTACAATGAGCAGTTCTTC.